The next 22 T cell receptor beta chains were all read from a single sample in a study of metastatic and nonmetastatic thyroid tumors. TCRdb re-clonotyped the PCR reads via MiXCR. The repertoire consists of fewer than 70,000 clones, with under 30% occurring once and the leading ten covering about a sixth. Every patient was untreated before thyroid surgery. Sequenced: blood. The receptors shown here come from a female donor with papillary thyroid cancer or a benign thyroid nodule (not recorded which). Some clones in this sample may be carry-over from other donors' samples.

This clone turned up a few times. The rearrangement links TRBV19 to TRBJ2-7; 9 nucleotides line up with TRBD2. This CDR3 contains 15 residues. The V segment lost 6 bases and the J segment 4 bases; nucleotides outside the gene matches: 10. CDR1 and CDR2 (germline): LNHDA, SQIVND (reference sequence). The CDR3 nucleotides read TGTGCCAGTAGGGGGGCAGCGGGAGGATCATACGAGCAGTACTTC. Amino acids: CASRGAAGGSYEQYF.

The chain's CDR3 is CASSLVSGTIGHGYTF. The CDR3, as DNA: TGTGCCAGCAGCTTAGTATCCGGGACGATCGGACATGGCTACACCTTC. V and J are TRBV11-1 and TRBJ1-2, with D maybe TRBD1 (5 bases). Trimming shortened V by 1 base and J by 6 bases, and 18 bases separated the two germline ends. Per the germline V gene, CDR1 is SGHAT and CDR2 is FQDESV (reference sequence). This CDR3 comprises 16 residues.

This chain connects TRBV9 to TRBJ2-2; 9 positions agree with TRBD1. J gave up 6 bases and V 2 bases, and 5 bases lay outside the gene matches. Germline values: CDR1 SGDLS, CDR2 YYNGEE. CDR3 length: 15 residues. The CDR3, as DNA: TGTGCCAGCAGCGTGAGACAGGGGGATTCCGGGGAGCTGTTTTTT. Translated, it gives CASSVRQGDSGELFF. The variable domain in full, with the rest retrieved from reference TRBV9 and TRBJ2-2, is DSGVTQTPKHLITATGQRVTLRCSPRSGDLSVYWYQQSLDQGLQFLIQYYNGEERAKGNILERFSAQQFPDLHSELNLSSLELGDSALYFCASSVRQGDSGELFFGEGSRLTVL.

This chain links TRBV28 with TRBJ2-1, with 8 bases matching TRBD2. The V gene's germline CDR1 is MDHEN and CDR2 SYDVKM. CDR3 length: 15 amino acids. Germline trimming cut 5 bases from V and 2 bases from J; bases unmatched to any gene: 5. The CDR3 reads CASSGLAGPYNEQFF. The CDR3 DNA is TGTGCCAGCAGTGGGCTAGCGGGTCCCTACAATGAGCAGTTCTTC.

The chain recombines TRBV6-1 with TRBJ2-7; 8 bases match TRBD2. V lost 6 bases and J lost 5; bases outside the gene matches: 9. This CDR3 has 14 residues. Germline V lookup: CDR1 MNHNS, CDR2 SASEGT. The CDR3 nucleotides read TGTGCCAGCAGGCCGGGAGGGCCAGTGGACGAGCAGTACTTC. Translated, it gives CASRPGGPVDEQYF.

In its sample, this clone was seen a few times. The chain uses TRBV7-3 and TRBJ2-2, with 7 bases that match TRBD1. The CDR3 has 15 residues. Looked up from germline, CDR1 is SGHTA and CDR2 is FQGTGA. After removal of 5 bases from V and 6 bases from J, the junction contained 9 bases not matched to a gene. The CDR3 nucleotides are TGTGCCAGCAGCCCGACAGGGAGTGGGTCCGGGGAGCTGTTTTTT. Protein sequence: CASSPTGSGSGELFF.

The chain has TRBV10-3 and TRBJ2-5, with 7 bases lining up with TRBD2. CDR3 length equals 13 residues. Germline-derived CDR1 and CDR2 are ENHRY and SYGVKD. Losses at the gene ends were 10 bases for V and 5 bases for J; bases not matched to a gene: 10. CDR3 DNA sequence: TGTGCCACCTTGATGGGAGGGGACGAGACCCAGTACTTC. Translated: CATLMGGDETQYF.

The genes are TRBV6-6 and TRBJ1-4, with D hard to call. Germline loops: CDR1 MNHNY, CDR2 SVGAGI (reference sequence). The CDR3 has 14 residues. The germline V and J ends were trimmed by 0 bases and 8 bases, with 10 bases remaining between them. CDR3 sequence (DNA): TGTGCCAGCAGTTACTCGGTCGTCAGGGAAAAACTGTTTTTT. It yields the protein CASSYSVVREKLFF.

This clone appeared a few times. The genes are TRBV6-2 or TRBV6-3 and TRBJ2-7; perhaps TRBD1 as D (5 bases). Per the germline V gene, CDR1 is MNHEY and CDR2 is SVGEGT. V was shortened by 0 bases and J by 9 bases, with 6 bases between the two germline ends. The CDR3 has 11 amino acids. The CDR3 nucleotides are TGTGCCAGCAGTTACTCGGACATGCAGTACTTC. This gives the protein CASSYSDMQYF.

The chain recombines TRBV5-1 with TRBJ2-1; 8 nucleotides agree with TRBD1. Trimming took 0 bases from V and 10 from J; bases not matched to a gene: 9. The CDR3 is made up of 15 amino acids. Looked up from germline, CDR1 is SGHRS and CDR2 is YFSETQ. For the CDR3, the DNA is TGCGCCAGCAGCTTGGTGACAGGGGTCGCGGAAGAGCAGTTCTTC. Protein sequence: CASSLVTGVAEEQFF.

This clone is medium-sized (0.01 to 0.1%) in the sample. V and J are TRBV6-1 and TRBJ2-1, with 11 positions matching TRBD2. The CDR3 is 15 residues long. The germline V gene has CDR1 MNHNS and CDR2 SASEGT. The trim removed 4 bases at V and 8 bases at J, leaving 7 bases unmatched. The CDR3 protein is CASSVAGGPLDEQFF. CDR3 bases: TGTGCCAGCAGTGTAGCGGGAGGGCCTCTCGATGAGCAGTTCTTC.

This clone was observed once. The V call is TRBV11-1, the J call TRBJ1-5; 8 nucleotides align to TRBD1. The CDR3 length is 15 residues. Germline CDR1 reads SGHAT; CDR2 reads FQDESV (reference sequence). The J segment lost 3 bases and the V segment lost 4 bases, leaving 5 bases of the junction unmatched. CDR3 amino acids: CASSSWTGLNQPQHF. In DNA, the CDR3 is TGTGCCAGCAGCTCCTGGACAGGGCTCAATCAGCCCCAGCATTTT.

As regards this clone: This may stem from a read error, because a much larger clone lies one nucleotide away. The V gene is TRBV3-1, the J gene TRBJ2-5; either TRBD1 or TRBD2 may fit D (6 bases each). This CDR3 is built from 13 residues. V was trimmed by 4 bases and J by 12 bases, leaving 18 bases between them. Germline V gives CDR1 LGHDT, CDR2 YNNKEL (reference sequence). CDR3 DNA: TGTGCCAGCAGCCTGGCGGGGCCAGGGGCCGAGTACTTC. Its protein product is CASSLAGPGAEYF.

V usage is TRBV7-2 and J usage is TRBJ2-7, with D hard to call. Trimming pared 3 bases from V and 3 bases from J, leaving 3 bases between. The CDR3 is made up of 11 amino acids. The germline CDR1 and CDR2 sequences are SGHTA and FQGNSA. CDR3 region: CASSFLYEQYF. CDR3 in DNA: TGTGCCAGCAGCTTCCTCTACGAGCAGTACTTC.

In its sample, this clone was seen many times. The rearrangement joins TRBV3-1 to TRBJ1-1; D gene ambiguous. The CDR3 is 14 amino acids. V gave up 3 bases and J gave up 5 bases, with 13 bases separating them. Germline CDR1 and CDR2: LGHDT and YNNKEL (reference sequence). CDR3 amino acids: CASSHAGEGTEAFF. Here the CDR3 DNA reads TGTGCCAGCAGCCATGCTGGGGAAGGGACTGAAGCTTTCTTT.

V and J are TRBV19 and TRBJ1-3, with 7 bases aligning to TRBD1. V was clipped by 9 bases and J by 7 bases; unmatched bases: 9. Germline V gene sequence: CDR1 LNHDA, CDR2 SQIVND (reference sequence). This CDR3 spans 13 amino acids. CDR3 coding DNA: TGTGCCAGCGAACAGGGGCTAAGGAACACCATATATTTT. Protein: CASEQGLRNTIYF.

This clone came up many times. The rearrangement links TRBV5-1 to TRBJ1-1; D is unclear. The CDR3 extends over 14 amino acids. CDR1 and CDR2 from the germline V gene are SGHRS and YFSETQ. With 2 bases removed from V and 11 bases from J, the gap between germline ends came to 19 bases. CDR3 residues: CASSFFSGAGWAFF. The CDR3 nucleotides are TGCGCCAGCAGCTTCTTTTCAGGAGCTGGTTGGGCTTTCTTT.

J is TRBJ2-2 and V is TRBV5-4; D call uncertain. The CDR3 length is 13 residues. Germline assignment: CDR1 SGHNT and CDR2 YYREEE (reference sequence). V was clipped by 2 bases and J by 3 bases, with 5 bases between them. The CDR3 coding sequence is TGTGCCAGCAGCTTTATAGACACCGGGGAGCTGTTTTTT. Translated, it gives CASSFIDTGELFF.

This clone was observed a few times. The chain recombines TRBV28 with TRBJ1-4, with 8 bases identical to TRBD1. The length of the CDR3 is 13 residues. Germline assignment: CDR1 MDHEN and CDR2 SYDVKM. V shed 5 bases, J shed 15 bases, and the junction held 11 bases outside the gene matches. CDR3 sequence reads: CASSQLAGTGLFF. The CDR3 region has the DNA TGTGCCAGCAGTCAGTTGGCCGGGACAGGTTTGTTTTTT.

The chain couples TRBV20-1 to TRBJ2-1; TRBD2 matches at 9 bases. This CDR3 contains 16 residues. Germline loops: CDR1 DFQATT, CDR2 SNEGSKA (reference sequence). The V segment lost 5 bases and the J segment 7 bases; nucleotides outside the gene matches: 15. The CDR3 loop reads CSAFDFSGRNRNEQFF. For the CDR3, the DNA is TGCAGTGCTTTCGACTTTAGCGGGAGAAATCGAAATGAGCAGTTCTTC.

The genes are TRBV20-1 and TRBJ2-1, with a weak D call TRBD1 (6 bases). Between the trimmed V and J ends, which lost 2 bases and 6 bases, there was a span of 14 bases. Germline V gene sequence: CDR1 DFQATT, CDR2 SNEGSKA (reference sequence). The CDR3 totals 14 residues. CDR3 in DNA: TGCAGTGCTAGATTGGGGGCCTTAGGCAATGAGCAGTTCTTC. Translated: CSARLGALGNEQFF.

This clone showed up just a few times. CDR3 region: CATSRVRFTHEQYF. DNA for the CDR3: TGTGCCACCAGCAGAGTGAGGTTTACCCACGAGCAGTACTTC. The genes are TRBV15 and TRBJ2-7; D is undetermined. V lost 1 base, J lost 5 bases, and 12 bases lay in between. Germline values: CDR1 LNHNV, CDR2 YYDKDF (reference sequence). The CDR3 loop spans 14 amino acids.